The 22 T cell receptor beta chains below come from one sample, sequenced in a study of shared clonotypes between healthy human individuals (dated by TCRdb to 2018 to 2020). The protocol used for the library was the immunoSEQ multiplex PCR assay. The source is immuneACCESS, and TCRdb retained only in-frame sequences with V and J called. Part of the clones is not carried over; for the studies checked, unresolved V genes explain less than half of this, and the remainder is unexplained. The sample includes around 1,100,000 clones, with 77% observed a single time. The ten biggest clones cover 0.85% to 1% of the sample. The specimen sequenced was memory CD4+ T cells from PBMCs. The sample's cell subset or site label is to be understood as: CD45RA-negative fraction. These TCRs come from a man aged 18-30 years in good health. Some clones in this sample may be carry-over from other donors' samples.

To note about this clone: At one end the junction does not follow the germline gene, possibly because of a read error. V gene TRBV5-6 combines with J gene TRBJ1-5; D is possibly TRBD1 (5 bases). This CDR3 is 15 amino acids long. In germline, CDR1 is SGHDT, CDR2 YYEEEE. The CDR3 is CASSLVGEPYQPQHF. The CDR3 nucleotides read TGTGCCAGCAGCTTGGTAGGGGAACCCTATCAGCCCCAGCATTTC.

The chain couples TRBV11-2 to TRBJ2-7, with 7 bases that match TRBD1. The CDR3 covers 15 residues. The J segment lost 0 bases and the V segment lost 5 bases, leaving 7 bases of the junction unmatched. The V gene's germline CDR1 is SGHAT and CDR2 FQNNGV. CDR3 amino acids: CASSQGQDPSYEQYF. DNA for the CDR3: TGTGCCAGCAGCCAAGGACAGGACCCCTCCTACGAGCAGTACTTC.

This clone came up once. The chain couples TRBV9 to TRBJ1-2; 9 bases match TRBD1. V was pared by 0 bases and J by 4 bases, with 4 bases of the junction left unmatched. CDR1 and CDR2 (germline): SGDLS, YYNGEE. This CDR3 has 15 residues. The CDR3 sequence: CASSVVGTGSYGYTF. The CDR3 nucleotides are TGTGCCAGCAGCGTAGTAGGGACAGGGAGCTATGGCTACACCTTC.

CDR3 sequence: CASSNDNYGYTF. The DNA of the CDR3 is TGTGCCAGCAGTAACGACAACTATGGCTACACCTTC. The chain carries TRBV28 and TRBJ1-2; D not resolved. Germline CDR1 reads MDHEN; CDR2 reads SYDVKM. The CDR3 covers 12 residues. Between the trimmed V and J ends, which lost 5 bases and 2 bases, there was a span of 6 bases.

In DNA, the CDR3 is TGTGCCAGCAGCACTTGGACAGGGGGACTCAACGAGCAGTACTTC. Translation: CASSTWTGGLNEQYF. The chain uses TRBV21-1 and TRBJ2-7; the D call in the table, TRBD1, was not verified against the DNA. TRBV21-1 has pseudogene status. CDR3 size: 15 residues.

CDR3 nucleotides: TGTGCCAGCAGCTTGGTCGACAGACTGAACACTGAAGCTTTCTTT. This sequence encodes CASSLVDRLNTEAFF. The V call is TRBV5-6, the J call TRBJ1-1, with D maybe TRBD1 (5 bases). Germline CDR1 reads SGHDT; CDR2 reads YYEEEE. V was clipped by 0 bases and J by 0 bases, with 9 bases between them. The CDR3 has 15 residues.

The CDR3 nucleotides read TGTGCCAGCCACCGAGGGTATATCAGGAGGGATAGCAATCAGCCCCAGCATTTT. As protein: CASHRGYIRRDSNQPQHF. The chain couples TRBV28 to TRBJ1-5; D remains unclear. The ends were cut back, 8 bases at V and 0 bases at J, with 23 bases in the middle. Germline lookup yields CDR1 MDHEN and CDR2 SYDVKM. There are 18 residues in the CDR3.

The chain combines TRBV6-5 with TRBJ1-2; 8 positions agree with TRBD1. Germline V gene data show CDR1 as MNHEY and CDR2 as SVGAGI. CDR3 length: 16 amino acids. The J segment lost 3 bases and the V segment lost 2 bases, leaving 8 bases of the junction unmatched. The CDR3 here is CASSYQRTGRDYGYTF. Written as DNA, the CDR3 is TGTGCCAGCAGTTACCAAAGGACAGGGAGGGACTATGGCTACACCTTC.

On this clone: The sample holds other DNA sequences that translate to the same CDR3. The rearrangement links TRBV2 to TRBJ1-5; D is unresolved. The ends were cut back, 4 bases at V and 4 bases at J, with 8 bases in the middle. Germline V gene data show CDR1 as SNHLY and CDR2 as FYNNEI. This CDR3 has 13 residues. The CDR3 nucleotides read TGTGCCAGCAGTGGGCATCCAAATCAGCCCCAGCATTTT. Encoded protein: CASSGHPNQPQHF.

The V gene is TRBV6-5, the J gene TRBJ2-2; 9 positions agree with TRBD2. The length of the CDR3 is 15 residues. CDR1 and CDR2 (germline): MNHEY, SVGAGI. V trimming: 5 bases; J trimming: 6 bases; junction bases outside the gene matches: 7. The chain's CDR3 is CASSPPGTSSGELFF. CDR3 in DNA: TGTGCCAGCAGTCCCCCCGGGACTAGCTCCGGGGAGCTGTTTTTT.

V is TRBV6-5 and J is TRBJ1-1; D uncertain. The CDR3 is 14 residues long. The germline CDR1 and CDR2 sequences are MNHEY and SVGAGI. The V gene lost 7 bases and the J gene lost 0 bases, with 12 bases spanning the gap. The CDR3 reads CASKGSLLNTEAFF. CDR3 nucleotide sequence: TGTGCCAGCAAAGGATCCCTGCTGAACACTGAAGCTTTCTTT.

The V and J genes are TRBV6-1 and TRBJ2-7, with TRBD2 matching over 9 bases. The CDR3 consists of 16 residues. The ends lost 3 bases at V and 3 bases at J; junction bases unmatched: 9. Germline CDR1 MNHNS, CDR2 SASEGT. The CDR3, as DNA: TGTGCCAGCAGTGACATTGGACTAGCGAAGATCTACGAGCAGTACTTC. It encodes CASSDIGLAKIYEQYF.

The chain has TRBV19 and TRBJ1-5; D not certain. V lost 5 bases and J lost 6, with 5 bases in between. The CDR3 has 11 amino acids. Germline values: CDR1 LNHDA, CDR2 SQIVND (reference sequence). CDR3 sequence (DNA): TGTGCCAGTAGTCGCGGTCAGCCCCAGCATTTT. Translation: CASSRGQPQHF.

This chain joins TRBV5-4 and TRBJ1-3, with 12 positions matching TRBD1. Looked up from germline, CDR1 is SGHNT and CDR2 is YYREEE (reference sequence). The CDR3 loop spans 17 amino acids. Trimming took 4 bases from V and 1 from J; bases not matched to a gene: 6. For the CDR3, the DNA is TGTGCCAGCAGCCCTGGGACAGGGGGCCCATCTGGAAACACCATATATTTT. Translating it yields CASSPGTGGPSGNTIYF.

The chain uses TRBV5-1 and TRBJ2-5; tentatively, D is TRBD2 (6 bases). Germline CDR1 SGHRS, CDR2 YFSETQ. The V end was cut by 3 bases, the J end by 5 bases, with 14 bases between. The CDR3 spans 14 residues. The CDR3 protein is CASSWDSGAETQYF. In DNA form, the CDR3 reads TGCGCCAGCAGCTGGGACTCAGGTGCGGAGACCCAGTACTTC.

The chain recombines TRBV6-1 with TRBJ2-5; D not certain. V lost 1 base to trimming and J lost 2 bases, with 11 bases between them. Germline CDR1 is MNHNS and CDR2 is SASEGT. The CDR3 is made up of 15 amino acids. CDR3 sequence reads: CASSEEWQQQETQYF. The DNA for the CDR3 is TGTGCCAGCAGTGAAGAATGGCAGCAACAAGAGACCCAGTACTTC.

The rearrangement joins TRBV19 to TRBJ2-2, with 12 bases lining up with TRBD1. The CDR3 spans 16 residues. Germline CDR1 and CDR2: LNHDA and SQIVND (reference sequence). Trimming removed 3 bases from V and 6 bases from J; junction bases left unmatched: 5. This CDR3 is CASSMGQGAGAGELFF. The CDR3 bases are TGTGCCAGTAGTATGGGACAGGGGGCTGGTGCCGGGGAGCTGTTTTTT.

The rearrangement joins TRBV2 to TRBJ1-1; 8 positions agree with TRBD1. Germline trimming cut 5 bases from V and 6 bases from J; bases unmatched to any gene: 5. CDR3 length: 13 residues. Germline CDR1 SNHLY, CDR2 FYNNEI. The CDR3 protein is CASSPTDRAEAFF. DNA for the CDR3: TGTGCCAGCAGTCCAACGGACAGGGCTGAAGCTTTCTTT. The entire variable domain, with the rest obtained from reference TRBV2 and TRBJ1-1, is as follows: EPEVTQTPSHQVTQMGQEVILRCVPISNHLYFYWYRQILGQKVEFLVSFYNNEISEKSEIFDDQFSVERPDGSNFTLKIRSTKLEDSAMYFCASSPTDRAEAFFGQGTRLTVV.

The CDR3 loop is CASRRVSSYNEQFF. CDR3 coding DNA: TGTGCCAGCAGGAGGGTCAGCTCCTACAATGAGCAGTTCTTC. This chain uses TRBV2 with TRBJ2-1; a possible D gene is TRBD2 (5 bases). Germline CDR1 and CDR2: SNHLY and FYNNEI. V was shortened by 6 bases and J by 0 bases, with 9 bases between the two germline ends. CDR3 length equals 14 residues.

Here the CDR3 reads CASSQGGGNTIYF. As DNA, the CDR3 is TGCGCCAGCAGCCAGGGCGGGGGAAACACCATATATTTT. The rearrangement uses TRBV4-3 and TRBJ1-3; D gene unclear. The CDR3 covers 13 residues. The germline V and J ends were trimmed by 3 bases and 4 bases, with 7 bases remaining between them. Germline loops: CDR1 LGHNA, CDR2 YSLEER.

The chain uses TRBV4-2 and TRBJ2-2; D is unclear. The CDR3 has 16 amino acids. The V end lost 0 bases, the J end lost 6 bases, and 14 bases lay between the germline ends. In germline, CDR1 is LGHNA, CDR2 YNFKEQ. The CDR3 nucleotides are TGTGCCAGCAGCCAAGATGGTCTCGGTAGTCCCGGGGAGCTGTTTTTT. This gives the protein CASSQDGLGSPGELFF.

The DNA for the CDR3 is TGTGCCAGCATTCGACAGGGGGCCATCTACGAGCAGTACTTC. Translated: CASIRQGAIYEQYF. The chain links TRBV28 to TRBJ2-7; 10 bases are shared with TRBD1. Unmatched junction bases numbered 6, after V lost 7 bases and J lost 3 bases. In germline, CDR1 is MDHEN, CDR2 SYDVKM. This CDR3 has 14 residues.